This TCR beta chain was obtained from a study of cytomegalovirus exposure and HLA in healthy donors. The wider study: Of the donors genotyped, approximately 430 in all, less than 90% fell in the Caucasian-associated ancestry cluster.

The study ran its PCR with 60 Vbeta and 13 Jbeta primers. Assay used: immunoSEQ multiplex PCR; TCRdb lists only in-frame clones, some missing. The sample has under 130,000 clones; 79% are singletons. This CDR3 comprises 15 residues. Germline V gene data show CDR1 as SEHNR and CDR2 as FQNEAQ (reference sequence). Trimming at V came to 2 bases and at J to 4 bases, leaving 4 bases not matched to a gene. The sequenced sample was PBMCs. The receptor was isolated from a man over 45 in good health and CMV-seropositive. The chain recombines TRBV7-9 with TRBJ1-2; 10 positions match TRBD1. This CDR3 is CASSLTGTGVYGYTF. As DNA, the CDR3 is TGTGCCAGCAGCTTAACCGGGACAGGGGTCTATGGCTACACCTTC.